The T cell receptor beta chain described here comes from a study of blood T cells in healthy people across ages. As to this clonotype: The limits of the CDR3 on the DNA are not certain, so only TCRdb's listed CDR3 is given.

The second PCR ran about 7 to 12 cycles with a sample-barcoded 5' primer and J-beta primers. A template-switch adaptor with 12 random nucleotides tagged each cDNA molecule. TCRdb re-called the 5' RACE reads with MiXCR, one entry per CDR3 protein. The data show about 930,000 distinct CDR3 sequences, approximately 32% seen once. Germline assignment: CDR1 SGHDN and CDR2 FVKESK. The CDR3 is 16 residues long, ends included. A further study also used this sample, focusing on T cells of mothers and their children. That source notes: Amplification in the second PCR used the M1S primer, which added sample barcodes and 2-4 random nucleotides.

The sequence was obtained from a woman in her 40s in good health. The chain couples TRBV14 to TRBJ1-1. The source material was blood. The CDR3 here is CASSQVRRAAGGEAFF.